This T cell receptor beta chain was obtained from a study of esophageal squamous cell carcinoma under preoperative chemotherapy. Study-level findings and limits: Abundant clones tended to shrink rather than expand after paclitaxel-nedaplatin. Peripheral T cells showed a significant TCR diversity increase after chemotherapy, unlike tumor-infiltrating lymphocytes.

TCRdb re-analysed the PCR reads in MiXCR, keeping a single row per CDR3 protein. The sample has about 18,000 distinct CDR3 sequences; 46% are singletons. Germline CDR1 MNHNS, CDR2 SASEGT. The CDR3 has 16 amino acids. On this clonotype: Its antigen is still unknown. Sequence at one end of the junction differs from germline and may be a read error.

As for time point: after preoperative PTX-NDP chemotherapy. Paclitaxel-nedaplatin chemotherapy was given to patients ahead of their surgery. The sample was acquired from a patient given preoperative chemotherapy. The chain is built from TRBV6-1 and TRBJ2-1; possibly TRBD1 or TRBD2 for D (5 bases each). This TCR was sampled from a human donor with esophageal squamous cell carcinoma. The donor label of this sample is uncertain. CDR3 protein: CVSSVSGLGATNMQFF. The CDR3, as DNA: TGTGTCAGCAGTGTGTCGGGGCTGGGCGCCACAAATATGCAGTTTTTC.